The source of this TCR beta chain is a study of T cell therapy after organ transplantation (dated 2019 in TCRdb). A note on the overall study: Therapy products were autologous CMV-specific T cells expanded in vitro for around 13 days with a peptide pool of 30 HLA class I and II CMV epitopes. Patients were given up to 6 doses of T cells at 2-week intervals and were followed for over 25 weeks after finishing therapy. Patients received a median of 1.92 x 10^8 CMV-specific T cells across 2 to 6 intravenous infusions. Long-term post-therapy samples were obtainable from only about 85% of the 10 patients. This study was a follow-up analysis of the TRBV repertoire from an open-label phase I trial that tested autologous CMV-specific adoptive T cell therapy in people who had received solid-organ transplants. Short-term post-therapy blood samples were collected 4 to 8 weeks after completion of therapy. Of the roughly ten patients, eight were classified as clinical responders and two as nonresponders.

The immunoSEQ two-step, bias-controlled multiplex PCR assay was used to amplify TRB CDR3 regions from genomic DNA. Sequencing of CDR3 libraries was carried out on an Illumina NextSeq 500. The authors processed their data as follows. Initial alignment and bioinformatics, including bias normalization against synthetic CDR3 analogs, were performed with the immunoSEQ Analyzer platform. Annotation of V, D and J genes followed the definitions in the IMGT database. Additional TRBV analyses were carried out with default settings in VDJtools version 1.1.10 and the R package tcR version 2.2.1.11. GLIPH analysis was done using default settings in version 1.0. In CDR3 sequences with at least 5 reads, significant changes in clonotype frequency were tested by a 2-sided binomial test with Benjamini-Hochberg correction (alpha = 0.01). TCRdb carries this immuneACCESS record with in-frame sequences only. Its versions omit some clonotypes, under half of them owing to an unresolved V gene in the studies checked, with the rest unexplained. V and J calls plus clone size are reproduced from that table; the DNA served to infer D and trimming. Here the sample has fewer than 25,000 clones; around 81% occur a single time. The ten largest clones take up about 8.7% of the sample.

The full study reports these points: The small number of expansions detected in nonresponders may reflect reduced sample coverage resulting from poor CD8+ T cell yield. Fold change in CD8 clonality after therapy inversely correlated with pretherapy clonality, suggesting less biased repertoires were more receptive to remodeling. Nonresponders showed marked pretherapy clonal expansions with minimal repertoire change after therapy. Post-therapy reconstitution appeared to include both transferred clonotypes and endogenous clonotypes not detected in the therapy products. The small cohort prevented assessing confounders such as concurrent antirejection and antiviral medications.

This clone appeared a single time. It has no known antigen specificity. Base quality data are lacking; no much larger clone is found one base away. The sample's time point, from its label and the paper: 4-8 weeks after completion of therapy. Solid-organ transplant recipients with drug-resistant/recurrent cytomegalovirus were included as patients. Roughly 10 people from the trial were chosen for repertoire analysis because post-therapy peripheral blood mononuclear cells were available from them. A BD FACSAria III was used to sort viable CD3+CD8+CD4- lymphocytes from PBMCs. Genomic DNA was extracted from sorted cells with the Qiagen DNeasy Kit. The sequence was collected from a human patient who had received a solid organ transplant and had CMV disease. The graft donor may be the source of some T cells after a transplant. Source: CD8+ T cells from blood, taken after autologous CMV-specific T cell therapy.

The sequenced DNA: TGTGCCAGCAGTGACGTAGGGGACCCTAGCACAGATACGCAGTATTTT. Its protein reads: CASSDVGDPSTDTQYF. The chain is encoded by TRBV6-1 joined to TRBJ2-3, with the D gene tentatively TRBD1 or TRBD2, based on 5 matching bases in each. The CDR3 starts with the cysteine, ends with the phenylalanine, and has 16 residues. Of all the DNA, just the CDR3 is kept, 48 bases in frame from base 1. CDR1 MNHNS and CDR2 SASEGT are derived from the germline V gene. V is shortened by 3 bases, J by 0 bases, and the region joining them spans 13 bases.